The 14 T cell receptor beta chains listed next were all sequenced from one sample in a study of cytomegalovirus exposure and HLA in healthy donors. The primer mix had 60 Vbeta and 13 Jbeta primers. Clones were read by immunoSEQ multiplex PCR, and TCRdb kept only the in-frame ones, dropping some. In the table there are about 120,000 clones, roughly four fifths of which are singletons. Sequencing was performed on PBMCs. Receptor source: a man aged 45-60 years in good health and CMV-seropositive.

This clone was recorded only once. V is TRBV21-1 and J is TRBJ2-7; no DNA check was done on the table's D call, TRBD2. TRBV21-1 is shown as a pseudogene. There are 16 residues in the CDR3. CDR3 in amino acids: CASSKDKREATYEQYF. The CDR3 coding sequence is TGTGCCAGCAGCAAAGATAAGCGGGAGGCTACCTACGAGCAGTACTTC.

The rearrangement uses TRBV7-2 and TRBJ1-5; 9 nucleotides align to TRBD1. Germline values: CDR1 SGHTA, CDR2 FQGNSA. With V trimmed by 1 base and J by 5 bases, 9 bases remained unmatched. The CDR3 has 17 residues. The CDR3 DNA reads TGTGCCAGCAGCTTAGTGGAGGGACAGGGCCTCGATCAGCCCCAGCATTTT. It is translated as CASSLVEGQGLDQPQHF.

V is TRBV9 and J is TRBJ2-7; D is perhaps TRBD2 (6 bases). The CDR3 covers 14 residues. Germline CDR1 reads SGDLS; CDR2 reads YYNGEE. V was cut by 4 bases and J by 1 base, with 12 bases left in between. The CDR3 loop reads CASSFSGSSYEQYF. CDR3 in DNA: TGTGCCAGCAGCTTTAGCGGTTCATCCTACGAGCAGTACTTC. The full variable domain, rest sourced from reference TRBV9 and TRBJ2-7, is DSGVTQTPKHLITATGQRVTLRCSPRSGDLSVYWYQQSLDQGLQFLIQYYNGEERAKGNILERFSAQQFPDLHSELNLSSLELGDSALYFCASSFSGSSYEQYFGPGTRLTVT.

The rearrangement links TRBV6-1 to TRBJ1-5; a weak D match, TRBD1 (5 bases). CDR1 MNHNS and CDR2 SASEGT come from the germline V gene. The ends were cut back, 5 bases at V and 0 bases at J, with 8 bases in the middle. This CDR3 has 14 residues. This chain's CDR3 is CASSRQPSNQPQHF. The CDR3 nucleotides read TGTGCCAGCAGTCGACAGCCTAGCAATCAGCCCCAGCATTTT.

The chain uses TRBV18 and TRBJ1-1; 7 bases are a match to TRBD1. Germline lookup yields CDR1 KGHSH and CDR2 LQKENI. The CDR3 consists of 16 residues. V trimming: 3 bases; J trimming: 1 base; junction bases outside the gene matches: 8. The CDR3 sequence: CASSPYPRGENTEAFF. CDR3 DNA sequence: TGTGCCAGCTCACCCTACCCCAGGGGGGAGAACACTGAAGCTTTCTTT.

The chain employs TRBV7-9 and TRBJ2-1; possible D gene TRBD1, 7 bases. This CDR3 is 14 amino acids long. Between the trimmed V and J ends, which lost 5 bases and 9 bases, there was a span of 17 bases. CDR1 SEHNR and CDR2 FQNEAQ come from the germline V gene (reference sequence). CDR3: CASSQGVEGLEQFF. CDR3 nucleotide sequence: TGTGCCAGCAGCCAGGGGGTGGAGGGGCTTGAGCAGTTCTTC.

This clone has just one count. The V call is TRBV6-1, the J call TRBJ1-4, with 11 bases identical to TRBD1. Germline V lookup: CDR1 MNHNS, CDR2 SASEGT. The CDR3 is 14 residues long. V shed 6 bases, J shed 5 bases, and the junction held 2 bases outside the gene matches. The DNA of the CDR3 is TGTGCCAGCAGCTGGGACAGGGGGAATGAAAAACTGTTTTTT. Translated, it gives CASSWDRGNEKLFF.

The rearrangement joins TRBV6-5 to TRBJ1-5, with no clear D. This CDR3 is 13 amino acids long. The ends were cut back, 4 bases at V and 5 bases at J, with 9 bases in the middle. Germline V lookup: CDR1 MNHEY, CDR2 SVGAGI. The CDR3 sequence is CASSLREDQPQHF. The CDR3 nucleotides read TGTGCCAGCAGTTTGAGGGAGGATCAGCCCCAGCATTTT.

CDR3 in DNA: TGTGCCAGTAGTATCAATGGGGCCTTTGGCTACACCTTC. Translated, it gives CASSINGAFGYTF. The chain employs TRBV19 and TRBJ1-2, with D perhaps TRBD1 (5 bases). Germline assignment: CDR1 LNHDA and CDR2 SQIVND (reference sequence). Trimming pared 3 bases from V and 7 bases from J, leaving 12 bases between. The length of the CDR3 is 13 residues.

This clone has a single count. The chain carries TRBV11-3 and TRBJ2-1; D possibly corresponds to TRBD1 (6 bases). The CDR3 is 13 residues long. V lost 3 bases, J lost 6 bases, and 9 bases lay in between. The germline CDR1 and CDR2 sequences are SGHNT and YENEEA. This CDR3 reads CASSLDRINEQFF. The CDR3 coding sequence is TGTGCCAGCAGCTTGGACAGAATCAATGAGCAGTTCTTC.

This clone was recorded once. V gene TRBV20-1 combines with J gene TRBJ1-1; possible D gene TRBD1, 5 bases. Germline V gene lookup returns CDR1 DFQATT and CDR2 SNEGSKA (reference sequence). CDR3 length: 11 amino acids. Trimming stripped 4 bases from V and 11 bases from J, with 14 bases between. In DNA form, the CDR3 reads TGCAGTGCTAAGGCTCAGGGAACGGCTTTCTTT. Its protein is CSAKAQGTAFF.

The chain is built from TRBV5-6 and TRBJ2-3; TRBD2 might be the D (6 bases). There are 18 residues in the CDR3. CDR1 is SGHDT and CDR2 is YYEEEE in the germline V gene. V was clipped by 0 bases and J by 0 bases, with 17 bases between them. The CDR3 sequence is CASSLAVMEGPSTDTQYF. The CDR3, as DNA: TGTGCCAGCAGCTTGGCCGTAATGGAGGGGCCTAGCACAGATACGCAGTATTTT.

Here the CDR3 reads CSVPWGTGVYNEQFF. The CDR3 nucleotides are TGCAGCGTCCCGTGGGGGACAGGGGTTTACAATGAGCAGTTCTTC. The rearrangement joins TRBV29-1 to TRBJ2-1, with 10 bases identical to TRBD1. CDR1 and CDR2 from the germline V gene are SQVTM and ANQGSEA. J lost 4 bases, V lost 6 bases, and 9 bases had no gene match. This CDR3 has 15 residues.

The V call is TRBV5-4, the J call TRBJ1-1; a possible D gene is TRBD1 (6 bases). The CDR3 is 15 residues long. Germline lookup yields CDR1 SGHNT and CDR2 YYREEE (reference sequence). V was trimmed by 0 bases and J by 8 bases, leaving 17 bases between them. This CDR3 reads CASSLEGKDSSEAFF. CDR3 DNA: TGTGCCAGCAGCTTGGAGGGAAAGGACAGCTCCGAAGCTTTCTTT.